Presented here are 23 T cell receptor beta chains from one specimen sequenced in a study of T cell responses to AZD1222 COVID-19 vaccine. Sequencing was performed with immunoSEQ multiplex PCR; in TCRdb, only in-frame clones are kept and a portion is missing. The sample comprises 90,000 to 100,000 clones, 88% of which are singletons, and roughly an eighth rests with the top ten. Sample: peripheral blood, taken 28 days after the second AZD1222 dose. Every receptor here comes from an adult who received the AZD1222 COVID-19 vaccine.

The V call is TRBV10-3, the J call TRBJ1-1; no clear D gene. The CDR3 has 16 residues. From germline, CDR1 is ENHRY and CDR2 SYGVKD. V shed 5 bases and J shed 0 bases, with 16 bases lying between them. The CDR3 sequence is CAISLTVGNMNTEAFF. CDR3 sequence (DNA): TGTGCCATCAGTTTAACCGTCGGAAATATGAACACTGAAGCTTTCTTT.

The chain has TRBV2 and TRBJ2-5, with 11 bases fitting TRBD2. CDR3 length equals 15 residues. V was clipped by 8 bases and J by 5 bases; unmatched bases: 10. The germline V gene has CDR1 SNHLY and CDR2 FYNNEI. The CDR3 DNA follows: TGTGCCAGCGCTTCACTAGCGGGAGTTTTCGAGACCCAGTACTTC. This gives the protein CASASLAGVFETQYF.

The chain links TRBV4-2 to TRBJ2-2; TRBD2 agrees at 9 bases. Germline CDR1 LGHNA, CDR2 YNFKEQ. This CDR3 region has 17 residues. V lost 4 bases, J lost 4 bases, and 10 bases stayed unmatched. The CDR3: CASSPSGESRSTGELFF. The CDR3 DNA sequence: TGTGCCAGCAGCCCTAGCGGGGAATCACGATCCACCGGGGAGCTGTTTTTT.

This chain links TRBV5-4 with TRBJ2-3, with 8 bases aligning to TRBD2. The V segment lost 2 bases and the J segment 2 bases; nucleotides outside the gene matches: 1. The CDR3 has 14 amino acids. CDR1 is SGHNT, CDR2 YYREEE, per germline (reference sequence). This chain's CDR3 is CASSLAGDTDTQYF. The CDR3 DNA reads as TGTGCCAGCAGCTTAGCGGGGGACACAGATACGCAGTATTTT.

This sequence joins TRBV11-1 and TRBJ2-5; D possibly corresponds to TRBD2 (7 bases). The germline V and J ends were trimmed by 0 bases and 3 bases, with 20 bases remaining between them. The CDR3 is 18 residues long. CDR1 and CDR2 from the germline V gene are SGHAT and FQDESV (reference sequence). The CDR3 protein is CASSLALSGGAFEETQYF. The CDR3 DNA is TGTGCCAGCAGCTTAGCGCTAAGTGGGGGGGCCTTTGAAGAGACCCAGTACTTC.

The chain links TRBV28 to TRBJ2-3, with a possible D match to TRBD1 (6 bases). CDR3 size: 16 residues. With 3 bases removed from V and 4 bases from J, the gap between germline ends came to 17 bases. Germline CDR1 is MDHEN and CDR2 is SYDVKM. The CDR3 DNA follows: TGTGCCAGCAGTTTTGGGGGCGCAAATTTAGCAGATACGCAGTATTTT. This encodes CASSFGGANLADTQYF.

The genes are TRBV18 and TRBJ1-2, with no clear D. V gave up 4 bases and J gave up 6 bases, with 9 bases separating them. This CDR3 region has 12 residues. CDR1 and CDR2 (germline): KGHSH, LQKENI. The CDR3 region is CASSQRDDGYTF. The CDR3 DNA sequence: TGTGCCAGCTCACAGAGGGATGATGGCTACACCTTC.

A single count supports this clone. CDR3: CASSYSGQRGRDTQYF. CDR3 DNA: TGTGCCAGCAGTTACTCAGGCCAGCGGGGGCGAGATACGCAGTATTTT. The chain is built from TRBV6-5 and TRBJ2-3; 8 bases line up with TRBD2. V lost 0 bases to trimming and J lost 5 bases; unmatched junction nucleotides: 7. Germline V gives CDR1 MNHEY, CDR2 SVGAGI. The CDR3 is made up of 16 amino acids.

This chain connects TRBV7-3 to TRBJ1-1; no definite D call. Looked up from germline, CDR1 is SGHTA and CDR2 is FQGTGA. Trimming left V 0 bases short and J 4 bases short, with 15 bases between. The CDR3 totals 16 residues. CDR3 region: CASSLTGSGGSTEAFF. Written as DNA, the CDR3 is TGTGCCAGCAGCTTAACGGGTAGCGGTGGTTCCACTGAAGCTTTCTTT.

This chain links TRBV6-1 with TRBJ2-7; 8 bases align to TRBD2. The CDR3 runs 16 residues. Germline CDR1 MNHNS, CDR2 SASEGT. The V gene end was trimmed by 1 base and the J gene end by 7 bases; junction bases not matched to a gene: 12. The CDR3 nucleotides read TGTGCCAGCAGTGAAGAGAGTGCGGGAGGAGGTTTGGAGCAGTACTTC. Protein product: CASSEESAGGGLEQYF.

V and J are TRBV15 and TRBJ2-5; D is unclear. The CDR3 consists of 12 residues. Trimming removed 5 bases at V and 2 bases at J, with 6 bases between. Germline V gene sequence: CDR1 LNHNV, CDR2 YYDKDF (reference sequence). The CDR3 nucleotides are TGTGCCACCAGCGACCGTCAAGAGACCCAGTACTTC. It is translated as CATSDRQETQYF. The complete variable domain, with remaining parts taken from reference TRBV15 and TRBJ2-5, reads DAMVIQNPRYQVTQFGKPVTLSCSQTLNHNVMYWYQQKSSQAPKLLFHYYDKDFNNEADTPDNFQSRRPNTSFCFLDIRSPGLGDTAMYLCATSDRQETQYFGPGTRLLVL.

The chain uses TRBV4-3 and TRBJ2-5; D may be TRBD1 or TRBD2 (6 bases each). From germline, CDR1 is LGHNA and CDR2 YSLEER. Trimming pared 1 base from V and 4 bases from J, leaving 16 bases between. The CDR3 spans 16 residues. Written as DNA, the CDR3 is TGCGCCAGCAGCCAAGGTTCGGGGGCGTCGGGAGAGACCCAGTACTTC. Translation gives CASSQGSGASGETQYF.

This chain connects TRBV25-1 to TRBJ2-1, with D perhaps TRBD1 (5 bases). There are 13 residues in the CDR3. V was shortened by 6 bases and J by 5 bases, with 11 bases between the two germline ends. CDR1 is MGHDK and CDR2 is SYGVNS in the germline V gene. CDR3: CASRGTRDNEQFF. The CDR3 coding sequence is TGTGCCAGCAGGGGTACCAGGGACAATGAGCAGTTCTTC. Supplemented by reference TRBV25-1 and TRBJ2-1, the full variable domain reads EADIYQTPRYLVIGTGKKITLECSQTMGHDKMYWYQQDPGMELHLIHYSYGVNSTEKGDLSSESTVSRIRTEHFPLTLESARPSHTSQYLCASRGTRDNEQFFGPGTRLTVL.

This clone was observed once. This chain uses TRBV25-1 with TRBJ2-6; weak D call: TRBD2 (5 bases). Trimming removed 10 bases from V and 4 bases from J, with 17 bases in between. In germline, CDR1 is MGHDK, CDR2 SYGVNS. The CDR3 is 15 amino acids. The CDR3 sequence is CATTRAGSGANVLTF. The CDR3 DNA is TGTGCCACTACGAGGGCCGGGTCCGGGGCCAACGTCCTGACTTTC.

The CDR3 is CASREPGQGFYGYTF. CDR3 in DNA: TGTGCCAGCAGGGAACCGGGACAGGGATTCTATGGCTACACCTTC. This rearrangement joins TRBV9 to TRBJ1-2; 9 nucleotides align to TRBD1. Trimming took 5 bases from V and 4 from J; bases not matched to a gene: 9. The germline V gene has CDR1 SGDLS and CDR2 YYNGEE. The CDR3 totals 15 residues.

The chain employs TRBV5-4 and TRBJ1-3; D unresolved. In germline, CDR1 is SGHNT, CDR2 YYREEE (reference sequence). The ends were cut back, 0 bases at V and 6 bases at J, with 16 bases in the middle. CDR3 length equals 16 residues. CDR3 protein: CASSLVASDRSNTIYF. CDR3 in DNA: TGTGCCAGCAGCTTGGTAGCCTCTGATCGCTCAAACACCATATATTTT.

V gene TRBV3-1 (or the pseudogene TRBV3-2) combines with J gene TRBJ2-2, with D possibly TRBD2 on 7 matching bases. Germline lookup yields CDR1 LGHDT and CDR2 YNNKEL (reference sequence). The CDR3 sequence is 15 residues long. Trimming cost V 5 bases and J 4 bases, with 14 bases left between them. The CDR3 loop reads CASSLGGPGTGELFF. In DNA form, the CDR3 reads TGTGCCAGCAGCTTGGGGGGGCCGGGCACCGGGGAGCTGTTTTTT.

The J gene is TRBJ2-2, the V gene TRBV6-5; unclear D gene. With 3 bases removed from V and 1 base from J, the gap between germline ends came to 9 bases. Germline CDR1 reads MNHEY; CDR2 reads SVGAGI. CDR3 length: 15 amino acids. For the CDR3, the DNA is TGTGCCAGCAGTTATACGTGGGAGAACACCGGGGAGCTGTTTTTT. Protein product: CASSYTWENTGELFF.

The rearrangement joins TRBV28 to TRBJ1-5; D may be TRBD1 (6 bases). Trimming removed 6 bases from V and 0 bases from J, with 15 bases in between. The CDR3 consists of 16 residues. Germline assignment: CDR1 MDHEN and CDR2 SYDVKM. CDR3 nucleotides: TGTGCCAGCAGGCTCAGGGGCACCGATAGCAATCAGCCCCAGCATTTT. Protein sequence: CASRLRGTDSNQPQHF.

This clone is labeled medium-sized. The genes are TRBV2 and TRBJ1-1; the D is unclear. Trimming pared 5 bases from V and 3 bases from J, leaving 16 bases between. CDR1 SNHLY and CDR2 FYNNEI come from the germline V gene. The CDR3 is made up of 15 amino acids. The CDR3 here is CASSPLRPGDTEAFF. The CDR3 DNA reads as TGTGCCAGCAGTCCGTTACGACCTGGGGACACTGAAGCTTTCTTT.

The chain carries TRBV12-3 or TRBV12-4 and TRBJ2-3; D gene uncertain. The CDR3 is 10 amino acids. V lost 8 bases to trimming and J lost 9 bases, with 9 bases between them. Here the CDR3 DNA reads TGTGCCAGCTCGACATCCACGCAGTATTTT. Translation gives CASSTSTQYF.

The chain joins TRBV19 to TRBJ1-5, with 8 bases identical to TRBD1. CDR3 length: 14 residues. The J segment lost 8 bases and the V segment lost 6 bases, leaving 9 bases of the junction unmatched. Germline loops: CDR1 LNHDA, CDR2 SQIVND (reference sequence). CDR3 region: CASSPGQGAEPQHF. CDR3 nucleotides: TGTGCCAGTAGCCCGGGGCAGGGGGCCGAGCCCCAGCATTTT. The complete variable domain, with remaining parts taken from reference TRBV19 and TRBJ1-5, reads DGGITQSPKYLFRKEGQNVTLSCEQNLNHDAMYWYRQDPGQGLRLIYYSQIVNDFQKGDIAEGYSVSREKKESFPLTVTSAQKNPTAFYLCASSPGQGAEPQHFGDGTRLSIL.

The CDR3 coding sequence is TGTGCCAGCACCCGCCGGGCAGACGGTACTGAAGCTTTCTTT. Its translation: CASTRRADGTEAFF. This chain connects TRBV2 to TRBJ1-1; D gene uncertain. This CDR3 is built from 14 residues. Trimming removed 7 bases from V and 5 bases from J, with 17 bases in between. The germline V gene has CDR1 SNHLY and CDR2 FYNNEI.